The 11 T cell receptor beta chains presented below share a single source sample, sequenced in a study of T cell repertoires in cytomegalovirus infection. From the reads, TCRdb called clonotypes with MiXCR, one entry per CDR3 protein. The sample has more than 400,000 distinct CDR3 sequences, 26% seen once; the top ten hold less than 15%. Sequenced sample: PBMCs. These receptors came from a human donor in good health (CMV status not recorded). Some clones in this sample may be carry-over from other donors' samples.

The genes are TRBV11-2 and TRBJ2-5; D is unresolved. This CDR3 is 13 amino acids long. CDR1 and CDR2 from the germline V gene are SGHAT and FQNNGV. V was pared by 3 bases and J by 1 base, with 6 bases between. This CDR3 reads CASSLPVQETQYF. Written as DNA, the CDR3 is TGTGCCAGCAGCTTGCCCGTCCAAGAGACCCAGTACTTC.

Only a few counts were recorded for this clonotype. This chain joins TRBV10-3 and TRBJ1-1, with 11 positions matching TRBD1. The CDR3 totals 17 residues. CDR1 is ENHRY and CDR2 is SYGVKD in the germline V gene. The V segment lost 6 bases and the J segment 2 bases; nucleotides outside the gene matches: 11. CDR3 loop: CAISQIRTGGDNTEAFF. CDR3 DNA sequence: TGTGCCATCAGCCAGATACGGACAGGGGGCGATAACACTGAAGCTTTCTTT.

The V and J genes are TRBV30 and TRBJ1-1; D uncertain. Between the trimmed V and J ends, which lost 1 base and 1 base, there was a span of 13 bases. Germline assignment: CDR1 GTSNPN and CDR2 SVGIG (reference sequence). This CDR3 is built from 15 residues. CDR3 loop: CAWSGAGGENTEAFF. The CDR3 DNA reads as TGTGCCTGGAGTGGCGCGGGAGGAGAGAACACTGAAGCTTTCTTT.

This clonotype was observed a few times. The chain has TRBV28 and TRBJ1-2, with 7 bases lining up with TRBD1. V was pared by 2 bases and J by 4 bases, with 7 bases of the junction left unmatched. The CDR3 contains 15 residues. CDR1 and CDR2 from the germline V gene are MDHEN and SYDVKM. For the CDR3, the DNA is TGTGCCAGCAGTTTAGGATCGACAGGGCTCTATGGCTACACCTTC. It is translated as CASSLGSTGLYGYTF.

J is TRBJ1-4 and V is TRBV10-3; 8 nucleotides line up with TRBD1. The CDR3 totals 16 residues. The junction had 7 bases not matched to a gene; V was cut back by 2 bases and J by 5 bases. The V gene's germline CDR1 is ENHRY and CDR2 SYGVKD. This CDR3 reads CAISETPTGVNEKLFF. For the CDR3, the DNA is TGTGCCATCAGTGAGACACCGACAGGGGTAAATGAAAAACTGTTTTTT.

This clonotype was found a few times. The chain has TRBV6-5 and TRBJ2-1; 12 bases agree with TRBD2. The CDR3 is 17 amino acids. J was trimmed by 6 bases and V by 3 bases; bases with no gene match: 9. Germline loops: CDR1 MNHEY, CDR2 SVGAGI. The CDR3 nucleotides are TGTGCCAGCAGTTATCCCCCTAGCGGGAGGGGGTCCAATGAGCAGTTCTTC. It encodes CASSYPPSGRGSNEQFF.

This clonotype was observed many times. The chain joins TRBV7-2 to TRBJ1-5; D is perhaps TRBD1 (5 bases). The ends were cut back, 5 bases at V and 1 base at J, with 12 bases in the middle. This CDR3 region has 15 residues. Germline loops: CDR1 SGHTA, CDR2 FQGNSA. DNA of the CDR3: TGTGCCAGCAGCCCCGGGGGGTTGAGCAATCAGCCCCAGCATTTT. This gives the protein CASSPGGLSNQPQHF. Drawing the rest from reference TRBV7-2 and TRBJ1-5, the complete variable domain is GAGVSQSPSNKVTEKGKDVELRCDPISGHTALYWYRQSLGQGLEFLIYFQGNSAPDKSGLPSDRFSAERTGGSVSTLTIQRTQQEDSAVYLCASSPGGLSNQPQHFGDGTRLSIL.

The chain joins TRBV19 to TRBJ2-4; a possible D gene is TRBD2 (5 bases). V lost 3 bases, J lost 6 bases, and 15 bases lay in between. The CDR3 is made up of 15 amino acids. Germline V gene data show CDR1 as LNHDA and CDR2 as SQIVND (reference sequence). Here the CDR3 reads CASSIGVPSGNIQYF. The CDR3 DNA is TGTGCCAGTAGTATTGGGGTGCCGAGCGGAAACATTCAGTACTTC.

The chain employs TRBV9 and TRBJ2-3, with 11 bases identical to TRBD2. Unmatched junction bases numbered 6, after V lost 1 base and J lost 8 bases. CDR1 SGDLS and CDR2 YYNGEE come from the germline V gene. The CDR3 contains 15 residues. CDR3 DNA: TGTGCCAGCAGCGTAACTAGCGGGAGTGGCCGTACGCAGTATTTT. Amino acids: CASSVTSGSGRTQYF. The entire variable domain, with the rest obtained from reference TRBV9 and TRBJ2-3, is as follows: DSGVTQTPKHLITATGQRVTLRCSPRSGDLSVYWYQQSLDQGLQFLIQYYNGEERAKGNILERFSAQQFPDLHSELNLSSLELGDSALYFCASSVTSGSGRTQYFGPGTRLTVL.

In its sample, this clonotype was seen a few times. The chain couples TRBV2 to TRBJ1-1, with D unclear. Germline V gene sequence: CDR1 SNHLY, CDR2 FYNNEI. Trimming took off 7 bases at V and 0 bases at J, with 12 bases between the two ends. The CDR3 covers 14 residues. CDR3 DNA sequence: TGTGCCAGCATTATCGACCGCATGAACACTGAAGCTTTCTTT. This sequence encodes CASIIDRMNTEAFF. Supplemented by reference TRBV2 and TRBJ1-1, the full variable domain reads EPEVTQTPSHQVTQMGQEVILRCVPISNHLYFYWYRQILGQKVEFLVSFYNNEISEKSEIFDDQFSVERPDGSNFTLKIRSTKLEDSAMYFCASIIDRMNTEAFFGQGTRLTVV.

The V call is TRBV4-3, the J call TRBJ1-5, with D possibly matching TRBD1 (5 bases). CDR3 length: 16 residues. V lost 1 base and J lost 4, with 14 bases in between. The germline V gene encodes CDR1 LGHNA and CDR2 YSLEER. The CDR3 region has the DNA TGCGCCAGCAGCCAAGGTCTCGGTCAGGGAAATCAGCCCCAGCATTTT. Its protein is CASSQGLGQGNQPQHF.